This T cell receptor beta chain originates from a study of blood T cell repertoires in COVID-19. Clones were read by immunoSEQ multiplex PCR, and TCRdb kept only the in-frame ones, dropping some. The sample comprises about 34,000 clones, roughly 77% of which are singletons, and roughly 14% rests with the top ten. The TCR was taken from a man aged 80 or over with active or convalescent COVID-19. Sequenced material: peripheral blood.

The CDR3 region has the DNA TGTGCCAGCAGCTCGACAGGGTATGGCTACACCTTC. Protein: CASSSTGYGYTF. The rearrangement joins TRBV14 to TRBJ1-2; TRBD1 matches 7 bases. CDR1 SGHDN and CDR2 FVKESK come from the germline V gene. With 5 bases clipped from V and 5 bases from J, the junction kept 2 bases outside the gene matches. The CDR3 contains 12 residues.